Following are 20 T cell receptor beta chains from one sample sequenced in a study of CD8 T cells in Susac syndrome. RNA totalling roughly 0.45 to 1 ug underwent reverse transcription with random hexamers. TCRdb reprocessed the immunoSEQ multiplex PCR reads with MiXCR, giving one entry per CDR3 protein. This table holds under 95,000 distinct CDR3 sequences, around 94% found once. Sequenced input: CD4+ T cells from PBMCs. These receptors originate from a human donor with Susac syndrome.

The chain carries TRBV29-1 and TRBJ1-1; 7 nucleotides agree with TRBD1. With V trimmed by 3 bases and J by 0 bases, 1 base remained unmatched. Germline CDR1 reads SQVTM; CDR2 reads ANQGSEA. The CDR3 runs 13 residues. This chain's CDR3 is CSVEQGVNTEAFF. CDR3 sequence (DNA): TGCAGCGTTGAGCAGGGGGTGAACACTGAAGCTTTCTTT.

The chain uses TRBV6-6 and TRBJ2-5; TRBD1 matches 7 bases. The CDR3 contains 13 residues. Trimming removed 7 bases from V and 4 bases from J; junction bases left unmatched: 6. In germline, CDR1 is MNHNY, CDR2 SVGAGI (reference sequence). The CDR3 DNA reads TGTGCCAGCACACACAGGGGCCGAGAGACCCAGTACTTC. Residues: CASTHRGRETQYF.

This clonotype was found once. The V gene is TRBV20-1, the J gene TRBJ2-3; D ambiguous. The CDR3 totals 16 residues. Germline CDR1 is DFQATT and CDR2 is SNEGSKA (reference sequence). V dropped 0 bases and J dropped 2 bases, with 15 bases sitting between them. The CDR3 DNA reads as TGCAGTGCTAGAGATGAAACTCTCCCATACACAGATACGCAGTATTTT. Translated: CSARDETLPYTDTQYF.

The chain joins TRBV30 to TRBJ1-2; no reliable D call. The CDR3 is 13 residues long. Trimming took 0 bases from V and 3 from J, leaving 8 bases between them. Germline loops: CDR1 GTSNPN, CDR2 SVGIG (reference sequence). CDR3 protein: CAWSVHTDYGYTF. The DNA for the CDR3 is TGTGCCTGGAGTGTACACACGGACTATGGCTACACCTTC.

This sequence joins TRBV6-6 and TRBJ1-5; D gene ambiguous. The CDR3 is made up of 16 amino acids. In germline, CDR1 is MNHNY, CDR2 SVGAGI (reference sequence). Trimming cost V 11 bases and J 0 bases, with 20 bases left between them. The CDR3 reads CACAEGVGASNQPQHF. The CDR3 nucleotides are TGTGCCTGCGCAGAGGGTGTCGGCGCTAGCAATCAGCCCCAGCATTTT.

The genes are TRBV5-1 and TRBJ2-1, with 10 bases aligning to TRBD2. This CDR3 has 15 residues. The trim removed 1 base at V and 5 bases at J, leaving 3 bases unmatched. The germline V gene encodes CDR1 SGHRS and CDR2 YFSETQ. The CDR3 nucleotides are TGCGCCAGCAGCTTGCAACTAGCGGGGCACAATGAGCAGTTCTTC. Translated: CASSLQLAGHNEQFF.

The chain joins TRBV29-1 to TRBJ2-7, with D perhaps being TRBD1 or TRBD2 (5 bases each). Trimming left V 7 bases short and J 0 bases short, with 10 bases between. The germline CDR1 and CDR2 sequences are SQVTM and ANQGSEA. This CDR3 is 12 amino acids long. The CDR3 loop reads CSGGSYSYEQYF. The CDR3 coding sequence is TGCAGCGGGGGGTCCTACTCCTACGAGCAGTACTTC.

DNA for the CDR3: TGTGCCAGCAGCTTCGCCTTCCAGACCGAGACCCAGTACTTC. As protein: CASSFAFQTETQYF. The chain links TRBV7-9 to TRBJ2-5; D gene ambiguous. Germline assignment: CDR1 SEHNR and CDR2 FQNEAQ (reference sequence). V was shortened by 3 bases and J by 5 bases, with 13 bases between the two germline ends. This CDR3 region has 14 residues.

The J gene is TRBJ2-1, the V gene TRBV5-1; tentatively, D is TRBD1 (5 bases). Trimming left V 3 bases short and J 6 bases short, with 7 bases between. CDR3 length equals 12 residues. Germline CDR1 and CDR2: SGHRS and YFSETQ. Here the CDR3 DNA reads TGCGCCAGCAGCTCTCAGGGCAATGAGCAGTTCTTC. Protein: CASSSQGNEQFF.

This clonotype has just one count. The chain links TRBV7-9 to TRBJ1-2; 8 bases are a match to TRBD1. Trimming cost V 1 base and J 4 bases; bases outside gene matches: 5. Looked up from germline, CDR1 is SEHNR and CDR2 is FQNEAQ (reference sequence). The CDR3 covers 15 residues. The CDR3 nucleotides are TGTGCCAGCAGCTTAGTGGCAGGGGGCGGCTATGGCTACACCTTC. This codes for CASSLVAGGGYGYTF.

The count of this clonotype is one. V gene TRBV4-1 combines with J gene TRBJ2-1; 12 bases map to TRBD2. The ends lost 2 bases at V and 4 bases at J; junction bases unmatched: 3. Germline V gene lookup returns CDR1 MGHRA and CDR2 YSYEKL. This CDR3 is built from 16 residues. CDR3 in DNA: TGCGCCAGCAGCCAAACGACTAGCGGGGGATACAATGAGCAGTTCTTC. Amino acids: CASSQTTSGGYNEQFF.

The chain is built from TRBV7-2 and TRBJ2-5; TRBD1 aligns across 7 bases. The J segment lost 5 bases and the V segment lost 5 bases, leaving 8 bases of the junction unmatched. Germline assignment: CDR1 SGHTA and CDR2 FQGNSA. This CDR3 has 14 residues. The CDR3 nucleotides read TGTGCCAGCAGCCCCCCGGGACAGTTGGAGACCCAGTACTTC. Translated: CASSPPGQLETQYF.

This rearrangement joins TRBV28 to TRBJ2-1; 16 nucleotides match TRBD2. V lost 6 bases, J lost 9 bases, and 11 bases stayed unmatched. Per the germline V gene, CDR1 is MDHEN and CDR2 is SYDVKM. The CDR3 runs to 17 residues. The CDR3, as DNA: TGTGCCAGCAGCCCCGGGACTAGCGGGGGGGCCGCAGGTGAGCAGTTCTTC. Protein: CASSPGTSGGAAGEQFF.

V gene TRBV9 combines with J gene TRBJ2-5; 9 nucleotides agree with TRBD2. The V gene's germline CDR1 is SGDLS and CDR2 YYNGEE. The CDR3 contains 15 residues. The ends lost 1 base at V and 4 bases at J; junction bases unmatched: 5. The CDR3 protein is CASSVSGLARETQYF. The CDR3, as DNA: TGTGCCAGCAGCGTATCTGGACTAGCGAGAGAGACCCAGTACTTC.

V gene TRBV6-6 combines with J gene TRBJ2-5; 7 nucleotides line up with TRBD1. The CDR3 consists of 13 residues. CDR1 and CDR2 from the germline V gene are MNHNY and SVGAGI (reference sequence). Germline trimming cut 8 bases from V and 5 bases from J; bases unmatched to any gene: 8. The CDR3 coding sequence is TGTGCCAGCCGACAGGGTTTGTACGAGACCCAGTACTTC. It translates to CASRQGLYETQYF.

The chain couples TRBV6-1 to TRBJ2-3; D tentatively fits TRBD1 or TRBD2 (5 bases each). V was clipped by 4 bases and J by 7 bases, with 15 bases between them. CDR3 size: 14 residues. The germline V gene encodes CDR1 MNHNS and CDR2 SASEGT. The CDR3 sequence: CASSVRQSGNTQYF. DNA for the CDR3: TGTGCCAGCAGTGTTCGACAGAGCGGCAATACGCAGTATTTT.

The gene calls are TRBV5-1 and TRBJ2-3; 13 nucleotides align to TRBD2. Germline CDR1 reads SGHRS; CDR2 reads YFSETQ. Unmatched junction bases numbered 11, after V lost 4 bases and J lost 6 bases. This CDR3 spans 17 amino acids. Written as DNA, the CDR3 is TGCGCCAGCAGCCCTTCTTGGACTAGCGGGGGATCGGATACGCAGTATTTT. Translated, it gives CASSPSWTSGGSDTQYF.

The V and J genes are TRBV12-3 or TRBV12-4 and TRBJ2-7; D remains ambiguous. Trimming removed 2 bases from V and 3 bases from J, with 5 bases in between. The CDR3 is made up of 12 amino acids. The CDR3 reads CASSLRVYEQYF. The CDR3 DNA reads as TGTGCCAGCAGTTTAAGGGTCTACGAGCAGTACTTC.

V usage is TRBV7-2 and J usage is TRBJ1-4, with TRBD1 matching over 12 bases. The V gene end was trimmed by 5 bases and the J gene end by 10 bases; junction bases not matched to a gene: 8. The CDR3 length is 15 residues. Germline values: CDR1 SGHTA, CDR2 FQGNSA. CDR3 nucleotides: TGTGCCAGCAGCAGCGGGACAGGGGGCGCGGGAAAACTGTTTTTT. Translating gives CASSSGTGGAGKLFF.

The chain carries TRBV20-1 and TRBJ2-1, with D possibly being TRBD2 (6 bases). This CDR3 is built from 14 residues. V was trimmed by 0 bases and J by 4 bases, leaving 10 bases between them. Germline CDR1 DFQATT, CDR2 SNEGSKA (reference sequence). CDR3 amino acids: CSARDWGDYNEQFF. CDR3 nucleotide sequence: TGCAGTGCTAGAGACTGGGGGGATTACAATGAGCAGTTCTTC.